Following are 10 T cell receptor beta chains from one sample sequenced in a study of cytomegalovirus exposure and HLA in healthy donors. Vbeta (60) and Jbeta (13) primers were used in the PCR. The assay was immunoSEQ multiplex PCR, and TCRdb's table has in-frame clones only and misses some. The top ten hold over 4% of the sample, which has some 100,000 clones, about four fifths seen once. Specimen: PBMCs. The receptor set was obtained from a female donor in good health and CMV-seropositive.

The gene calls are TRBV5-1 and TRBJ2-1; D perhaps matches TRBD1 (6 bases). The CDR3 is 15 residues long. The germline V and J ends were trimmed by 3 bases and 6 bases, with 16 bases remaining between them. The V gene's germline CDR1 is SGHRS and CDR2 YFSETQ. The CDR3 bases are TGCGCCAGCAGCTCAGGGGTGCTCTTTACCAATGAGCAGTTCTTC. Translation gives CASSSGVLFTNEQFF.

This chain links TRBV9 with TRBJ2-7, with D possibly matching TRBD2 (7 bases). Trimming cost V 3 bases and J 4 bases, with 23 bases left between them. In germline, CDR1 is SGDLS, CDR2 YYNGEE. The CDR3 has 17 amino acids. CDR3: CASSAEGSWGGRYEQYF. The CDR3 region has the DNA TGTGCCAGCAGCGCTGAGGGTAGTTGGGGGGGGCGTTACGAGCAGTACTTC.

The rearrangement uses TRBV30 and TRBJ2-5, with 13 nucleotides matching TRBD2. Germline V gene lookup returns CDR1 GTSNPN and CDR2 SVGIG (reference sequence). V trimming: 5 bases; J trimming: 5 bases; junction bases outside the gene matches: 5. The CDR3 length is 14 residues. The CDR3 coding sequence is TGTGCCTGGGACGCGGGACTAGCGGGGGAGACCCAGTACTTC. Encoded protein: CAWDAGLAGETQYF.

This chain links TRBV5-4 with TRBJ2-7, with a possible D match to TRBD1 (6 bases). The CDR3 has 13 residues. The germline V and J ends were trimmed by 2 bases and 5 bases, with 11 bases remaining between them. CDR1 is SGHNT and CDR2 is YYREEE in the germline V gene (reference sequence). The CDR3 loop is CASSLKTGNEQYF. The CDR3 DNA follows: TGTGCCAGCAGCTTAAAAACAGGGAACGAGCAGTACTTC.

The chain joins TRBV7-2 to TRBJ1-5; D gene uncertain. The CDR3 is 14 residues long. Germline V lookup: CDR1 SGHTA, CDR2 FQGNSA. V gave up 3 bases and J gave up 2 bases, with 8 bases separating them. The CDR3 here is CASSLGSGNQPQHF. The CDR3 coding sequence is TGTGCCAGCAGCTTGGGGAGTGGCAATCAGCCCCAGCATTTT.

The genes are TRBV6-1 and TRBJ2-5; TRBD1 matches 7 bases. Gene TRBJ2-7 matches the end of the DNA better, so the J call may be wrong. The CDR3 sequence is 13 residues long. Germline CDR1 MNHNS, CDR2 SASEGT. DNA for the CDR3: TGTGCCAGCTCGGACAGGCTAACCTACGAGCAGTACTTC. Its translation: CASSDRLTYEQYF.

The chain employs TRBV30 and TRBJ1-6; 9 bases are shared with TRBD1. Germline V CDR1 and CDR2: GTSNPN, SVGIG (reference sequence). This CDR3 has 13 residues. Trimming removed 5 bases from V and 8 bases from J; junction bases left unmatched: 4. The CDR3 spells CAWGDRADSPLHF. Written as DNA, the CDR3 is TGTGCCTGGGGGGACAGGGCGGATTCACCCCTCCACTTT.

This chain joins TRBV7-9 and TRBJ2-7; D call uncertain. The CDR3 extends over 11 amino acids. Trimming stripped 5 bases from V and 2 bases from J, with 4 bases between. Germline assignment: CDR1 SEHNR and CDR2 FQNEAQ (reference sequence). The DNA for the CDR3 is TGTGCCAGCAGCGCGACCTACGAGCAGTACTTC. This codes for CASSATYEQYF.

CDR3 residues: CASSYSTSGNYEQYF. The CDR3 DNA reads as TGTGCCAGCAGTTACTCGACTAGCGGCAACTACGAGCAGTACTTC. V and J are TRBV6-6 and TRBJ2-7, with 9 bases fitting TRBD2. Per germline, CDR1 MNHNY and CDR2 SVGAGI (reference sequence). Germline trimming cut 0 bases from V and 3 bases from J; bases unmatched to any gene: 3. This CDR3 comprises 15 residues.

The J gene is TRBJ2-7, the V gene TRBV5-1; D gene ambiguous. The V end lost 3 bases, the J end lost 0 bases, and 10 bases lay between the germline ends. Germline assignment: CDR1 SGHRS and CDR2 YFSETQ. CDR3 size: 14 residues. Written as DNA, the CDR3 is TGCGCCAGCAGCTCTTCCCCGAGCTCCTACGAGCAGTACTTC. Protein sequence: CASSSSPSSYEQYF.